This T cell receptor (beta chain) stems from a study of monozygotic twins with cystic fibrosis. V was cut by 4 bases and J by 4 bases, with 17 bases left in between. CDR3 size: 16 residues. Looked up from germline, CDR1 is SGHDT and CDR2 is YYEEEE. General study points: Nucleotide-identical clonotype sharing was significantly higher within monozygotic CF twin pairs than between unrelated CF individuals.

This clone was picked up one time. What it recognizes is unknown. Here immunoSEQ multiplex PCR was the method, and the copy in TCRdb shows in-frame clones only, minus some. The sample lists fewer than 15,000 clones, roughly 98% occurring once. The chain employs TRBV5-6 and TRBJ2-2; D may be TRBD1 (8 bases). What was sequenced was blood. The sequence was collected from a girl aged 2 to 9 with cystic fibrosis. CDR3 region: CASSHRTGRGTGELFF. The CDR3 DNA reads TGTGCCAGCAGCCATCGGACAGGGAGGGGCACCGGGGAGCTGTTTTTT.